This T cell receptor beta chain was identified in a study of PD-1 blockade in mismatch repair-deficient tumors. In the study overall: Patients had approximately 13 mismatch repair-deficient cancer types and were previously treated and progressing. Study-wide results and caveats: Tumor-resident clones, often undetectable pretreatment in blood, expanded then contracted after pembrolizumab.

This clone was observed a single time. Its antigen remains unknown. Clones were sequenced by immunoSEQ multiplex PCR, and TCRdb holds only the in-frame ones, with some missing. Seen here are approximately 63,000 clones, approximately 88% observed once, and the top ten hold about 14%. Per germline, CDR1 MGHRA and CDR2 YSYEKL. The CDR3 sequence is 15 residues long. J was trimmed by 2 bases and V by 2 bases; bases with no gene match: 3. The chain is built from TRBV4-1 and TRBJ1-1; 9 bases agree with TRBD1. This receptor was taken from an adult with mismatch repair-deficient cancer. Sequenced here: peripheral blood, sampled 52 weeks after starting pembrolizumab. The CDR3 sequence: CASSQKTGGNTEAFF. In DNA, the CDR3 is TGCGCCAGCAGCCAAAAGACAGGGGGTAACACTGAAGCTTTCTTT.